The source of this TCR beta chain is a study of shared clonotypes between healthy human individuals. Looking at the study overall: Each donor's CD8 memory used one plate, CD8 naive two, each CD4 subset three. The study, taken as a whole, reports: Incompleteness in sorted-subset sequencing, despite large depth, was shown by rarefaction. Sharing across a few donors was seen in roughly 5.2% of naive CD4 clonotypes.

Worth noting for this clone: Its specificity is not known.

Once extracted for a subset, genomic DNA was divided evenly among several immunoSEQ plates. The table came from immunoSEQ multiplex PCR; TCRdb's copy has only in-frame clones and leaves some out. The sample records about 110,000 clones, around two thirds being singletons. Trimming took 5 bases from V and 6 from J, leaving 10 bases between them. The germline V gene has CDR1 LNHDA and CDR2 SQIVND (reference sequence). The CDR3 has 12 amino acids. The receptor was derived from a woman in her 30s in good health. Material: memory CD8+ T cells sorted from blood. The subset is: CD45RO+ cells pooled with CCR7-negative TemRA cells. The V gene is TRBV19, the J gene TRBJ1-2; D perhaps matches TRBD1 (5 bases). In DNA, the CDR3 is TGTGCCAGTAGTGGTGGGGGAAATGGCTACACCTTC. It specifies CASSGGGNGYTF.